The following is a T cell receptor beta chain sequence with its context. PCR primers comprised 60 Vbeta and 13 Jbeta primers. TCRdb keeps only in-frame clones here, not all; method: immunoSEQ multiplex PCR. The table has some 150,000 clones, 8.9% seen once. The sample comes from a study of cytomegalovirus exposure and HLA in healthy donors. The CDR3 length is 19 residues. J lost 4 bases, V lost 0 bases, and 15 bases had no gene match. CDR1 and CDR2 from the germline V gene are LGHNA and YSLEER. The sequence was obtained from a woman between 35 and 50 years old in good health and CMV-seropositive. The gene calls are TRBV4-3 and TRBJ2-3, with 8 bases fitting TRBD2. Sample: PBMCs. The CDR3: CASSQDPYTAPGGSDTQYF. CDR3 bases: TGCGCCAGCAGCCAAGATCCCTATACTGCGCCGGGGGGGTCAGATACGCAGTATTTT.